The clone carrying this T cell receptor (beta chain) was detected only a few times. One entry per CDR3 protein results from TCRdb running MiXCR on the 5' RACE reads. The sample includes approximately 150,000 distinct CDR3 sequences, about a tenth of them seen just once. This specimen belongs to a study of T cells after yellow fever vaccination. The sample was CD8+ T cells sorted from PBMCs, taken 45 days after the yellow fever booster vaccination. This clonotype was obtained from a man in his late teens or twenties who received the YFV17D yellow fever vaccine.

The CDR3 sequence is CASRRLGTSGGYQETQYF. The CDR3 DNA reads TGTGCCAGCAGACGATTAGGGACTAGCGGGGGGTACCAAGAGACCCAGTACTTC. The V and J genes are TRBV28 and TRBJ2-5; 15 nucleotides align to TRBD2. Germline V gene sequence: CDR1 MDHEN, CDR2 SYDVKM. This CDR3 is 18 amino acids long. V lost 6 bases and J lost 0; bases outside the gene matches: 8.